This T cell receptor (beta chain) was sequenced for a study of T-cell memory formation after mild COVID-19. General study findings and limits: CD4+ contracting clones were found mainly in CM and EM, and CD8+ ones in EMRA.

The J segment lost 5 bases and the V segment lost 1 base, leaving 13 bases of the junction unmatched. Germline assignment: CDR1 SGHVS and CDR2 FNYEAQ. The CDR3 consists of 19 residues. This clonotype was found once. Its target is unknown. UMIs and sample barcodes were carried by the TCR alpha and TCR beta cDNA libraries that 5'RACE produced using constant-segment primers. TCRdb fed the 5' RACE reads into MiXCR, producing one record per CDR3 protein. The data contain 450,000 or so distinct CDR3 sequences, roughly 20% of them singletons. This TCR was sampled from an adult woman who had mild COVID-19 (a few samples of this study predate the infection). Cell type and time point are not known. Sequenced input: PBMCs or a T cell subset sorted from them (not recorded which). This sequence joins TRBV7-6 and TRBJ2-1, with 11 bases fitting TRBD2. The CDR3, as DNA: TGTGCCAGCAGCTTAGTCCCGGGAGTAGCGGGAGGGCACCACAATGAGCAGTTCTTC. Amino acids: CASSLVPGVAGGHHNEQFF.